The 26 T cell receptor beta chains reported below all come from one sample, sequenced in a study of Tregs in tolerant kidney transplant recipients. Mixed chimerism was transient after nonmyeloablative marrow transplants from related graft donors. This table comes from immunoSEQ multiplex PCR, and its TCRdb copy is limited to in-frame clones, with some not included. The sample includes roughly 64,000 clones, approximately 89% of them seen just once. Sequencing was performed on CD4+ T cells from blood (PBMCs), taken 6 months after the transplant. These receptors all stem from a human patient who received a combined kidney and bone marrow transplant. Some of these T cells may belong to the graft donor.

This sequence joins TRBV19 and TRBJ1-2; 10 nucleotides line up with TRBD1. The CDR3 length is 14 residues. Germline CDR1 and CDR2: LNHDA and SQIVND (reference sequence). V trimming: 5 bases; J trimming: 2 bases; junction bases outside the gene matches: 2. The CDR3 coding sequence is TGTGCCAGTAGTCGGGACAGGGGAAACTATGGCTACACCTTC. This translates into CASSRDRGNYGYTF. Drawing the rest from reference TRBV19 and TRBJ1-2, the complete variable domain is DGGITQSPKYLFRKEGQNVTLSCEQNLNHDAMYWYRQDPGQGLRLIYYSQIVNDFQKGDIAEGYSVSREKKESFPLTVTSAQKNPTAFYLCASSRDRGNYGYTFGSGTRLTVV.

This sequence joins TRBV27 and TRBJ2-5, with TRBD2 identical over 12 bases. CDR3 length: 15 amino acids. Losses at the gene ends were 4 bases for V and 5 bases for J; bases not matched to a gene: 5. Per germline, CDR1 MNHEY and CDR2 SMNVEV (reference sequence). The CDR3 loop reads CASSSRLAGVETQYF. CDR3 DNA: TGTGCCAGCAGTTCACGACTAGCGGGGGTGGAGACCCAGTACTTC.

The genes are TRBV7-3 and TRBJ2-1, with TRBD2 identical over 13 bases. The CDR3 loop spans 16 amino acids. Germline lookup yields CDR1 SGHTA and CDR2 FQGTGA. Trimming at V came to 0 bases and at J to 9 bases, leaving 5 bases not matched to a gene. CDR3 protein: CASSLTGLAGRIEQFF. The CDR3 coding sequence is TGTGCCAGCAGCTTAACGGGACTAGCGGGAAGGATTGAGCAGTTCTTC.

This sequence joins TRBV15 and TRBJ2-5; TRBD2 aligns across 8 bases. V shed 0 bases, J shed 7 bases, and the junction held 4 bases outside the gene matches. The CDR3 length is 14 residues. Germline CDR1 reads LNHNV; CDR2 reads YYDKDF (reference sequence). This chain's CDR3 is CATSRDRAGGTQYF. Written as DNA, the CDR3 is TGTGCCACCAGCAGAGATAGGGCGGGGGGGACCCAGTACTTC. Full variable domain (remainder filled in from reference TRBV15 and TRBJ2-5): DAMVIQNPRYQVTQFGKPVTLSCSQTLNHNVMYWYQQKSSQAPKLLFHYYDKDFNNEADTPDNFQSRRPNTSFCFLDIRSPGLGDTAMYLCATSRDRAGGTQYFGPGTRLLVL.

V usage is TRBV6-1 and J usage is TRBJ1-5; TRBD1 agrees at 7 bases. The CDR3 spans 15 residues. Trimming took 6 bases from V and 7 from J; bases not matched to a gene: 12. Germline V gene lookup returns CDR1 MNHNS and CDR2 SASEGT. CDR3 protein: CASRPTGVGGQPQHF. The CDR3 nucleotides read TGTGCCAGCAGACCCACAGGGGTTGGAGGGCAGCCCCAGCATTTT.

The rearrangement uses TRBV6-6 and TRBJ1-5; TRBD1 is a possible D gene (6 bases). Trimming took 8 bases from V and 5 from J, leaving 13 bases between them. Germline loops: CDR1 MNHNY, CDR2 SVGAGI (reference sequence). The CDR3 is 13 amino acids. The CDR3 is CASRGGAHQPQHF. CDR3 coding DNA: TGTGCCAGCCGAGGGGGGGCTCATCAGCCCCAGCATTTT.

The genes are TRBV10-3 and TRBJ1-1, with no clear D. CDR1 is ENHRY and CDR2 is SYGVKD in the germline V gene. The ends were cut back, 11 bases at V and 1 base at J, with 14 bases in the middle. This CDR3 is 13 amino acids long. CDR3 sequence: CAFSRVANTEAFF. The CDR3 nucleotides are TGTGCCTTTAGCCGGGTGGCGAACACTGAAGCTTTCTTT.

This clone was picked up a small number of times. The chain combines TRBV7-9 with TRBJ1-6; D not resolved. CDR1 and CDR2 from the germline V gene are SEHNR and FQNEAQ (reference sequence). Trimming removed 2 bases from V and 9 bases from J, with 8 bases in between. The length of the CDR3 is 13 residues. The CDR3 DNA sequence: TGTGCCAGCAGCTTACCCTCGGGTTCACCCCTCCACTTT. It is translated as CASSLPSGSPLHF.

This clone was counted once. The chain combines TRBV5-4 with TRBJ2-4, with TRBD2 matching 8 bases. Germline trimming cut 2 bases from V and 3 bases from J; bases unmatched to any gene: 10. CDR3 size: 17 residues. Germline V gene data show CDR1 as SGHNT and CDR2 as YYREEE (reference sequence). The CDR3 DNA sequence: TGTGCCAGCAGCTTCCTCTTAGCGGGATCTGGCAAAAACATTCAGTACTTC. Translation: CASSFLLAGSGKNIQYF.

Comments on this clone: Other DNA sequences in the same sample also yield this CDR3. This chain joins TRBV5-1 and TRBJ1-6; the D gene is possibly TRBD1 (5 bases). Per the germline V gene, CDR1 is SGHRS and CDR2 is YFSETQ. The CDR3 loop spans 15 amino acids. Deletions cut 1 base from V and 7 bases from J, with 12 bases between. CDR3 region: CASSLWQGENSPLHF. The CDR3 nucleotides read TGCGCCAGCAGCTTGTGGCAGGGCGAGAATTCACCCCTCCACTTT.

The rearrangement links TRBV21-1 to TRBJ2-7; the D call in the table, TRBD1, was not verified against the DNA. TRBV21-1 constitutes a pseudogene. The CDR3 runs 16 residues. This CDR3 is CASSPWGDRVYLEQYF. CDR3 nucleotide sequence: TGTGCCAGCAGCCCCTGGGGGGACAGGGTCTATCTGGAGCAGTACTTC.

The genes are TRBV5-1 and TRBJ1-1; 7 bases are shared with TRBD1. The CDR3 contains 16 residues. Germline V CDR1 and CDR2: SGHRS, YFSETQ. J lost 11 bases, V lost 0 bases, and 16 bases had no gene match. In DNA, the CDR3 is TGCGCCAGCAGCTTGGTCACCGGGACAGCCGTTTGGAAGGCTTTCTTT. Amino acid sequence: CASSLVTGTAVWKAFF. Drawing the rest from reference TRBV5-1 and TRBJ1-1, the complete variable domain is KAGVTQTPRYLIKTRGQQVTLSCSPISGHRSVSWYQQTPGQGLQFLFEYFSETQRNKGNFPGRFSGRQFSNSRSEMNVSTLELGDSALYLCASSLVTGTAVWKAFFGQGTRLTVV.

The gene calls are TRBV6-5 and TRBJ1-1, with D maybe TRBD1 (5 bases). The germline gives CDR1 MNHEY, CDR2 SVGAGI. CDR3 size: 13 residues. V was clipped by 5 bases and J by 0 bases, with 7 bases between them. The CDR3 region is CASSLDMNTEAFF. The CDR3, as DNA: TGTGCCAGCAGTCTGGACATGAACACTGAAGCTTTCTTT.

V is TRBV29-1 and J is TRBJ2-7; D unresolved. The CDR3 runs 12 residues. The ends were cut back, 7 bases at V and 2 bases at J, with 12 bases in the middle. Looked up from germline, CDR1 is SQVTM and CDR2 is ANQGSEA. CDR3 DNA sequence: TGCAGCGCTCAGATCCCCACCTACGAGCAGTACTTC. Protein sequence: CSAQIPTYEQYF.

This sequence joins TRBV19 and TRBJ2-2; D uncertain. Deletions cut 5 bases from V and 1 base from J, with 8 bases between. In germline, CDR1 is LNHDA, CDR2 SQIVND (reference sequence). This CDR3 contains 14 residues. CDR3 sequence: CASSSYRNTGELFF. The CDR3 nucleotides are TGTGCCAGTAGTTCATATAGGAACACCGGGGAGCTGTTTTTT.

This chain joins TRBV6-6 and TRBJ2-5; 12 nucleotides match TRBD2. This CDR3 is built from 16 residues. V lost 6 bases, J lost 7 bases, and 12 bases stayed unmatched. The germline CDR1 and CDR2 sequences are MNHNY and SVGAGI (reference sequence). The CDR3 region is CASRKTSGGHAGTQYF. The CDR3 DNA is TGTGCCAGCAGGAAGACTAGCGGGGGCCACGCGGGGACCCAGTACTTC.

The CDR3 DNA reads as TGTGCCAGCAGCCTAGAGGCGAGGGTGAACACTGAAGCTTTCTTT. It specifies CASSLEARVNTEAFF. The chain carries TRBV7-9 and TRBJ1-1; no clear D. Looked up from germline, CDR1 is SEHNR and CDR2 is FQNEAQ (reference sequence). This CDR3 contains 15 residues. The V end lost 5 bases, the J end lost 0 bases, and 13 bases lay between the germline ends.

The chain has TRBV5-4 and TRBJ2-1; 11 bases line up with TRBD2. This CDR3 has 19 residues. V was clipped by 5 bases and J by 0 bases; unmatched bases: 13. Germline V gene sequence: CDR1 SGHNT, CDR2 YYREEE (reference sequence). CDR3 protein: CASRGGRVAGGYSYNEQFF. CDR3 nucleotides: TGTGCCAGCAGGGGTGGGAGGGTAGCGGGGGGGTACTCCTACAATGAGCAGTTCTTC.

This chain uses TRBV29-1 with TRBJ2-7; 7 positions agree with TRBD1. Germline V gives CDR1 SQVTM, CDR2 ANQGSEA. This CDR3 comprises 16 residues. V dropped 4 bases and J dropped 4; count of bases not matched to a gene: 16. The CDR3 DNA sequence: TGCAGCGTTGCGGGCACTCCGGGACAGATAGTTTACGAGCAGTACTTC. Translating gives CSVAGTPGQIVYEQYF.

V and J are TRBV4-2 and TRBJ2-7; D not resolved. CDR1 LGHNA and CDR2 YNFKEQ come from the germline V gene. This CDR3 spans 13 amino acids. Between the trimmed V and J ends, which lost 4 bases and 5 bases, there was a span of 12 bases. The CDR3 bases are TGTGCCAGCAGCCCCGGCCCCCGGGACGAGCAGTACTTC. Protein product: CASSPGPRDEQYF.

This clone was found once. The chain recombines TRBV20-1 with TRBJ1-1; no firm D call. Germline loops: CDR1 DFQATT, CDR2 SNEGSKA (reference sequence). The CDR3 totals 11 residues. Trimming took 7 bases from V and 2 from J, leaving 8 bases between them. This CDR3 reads CSGQKNTEAFF. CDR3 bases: TGCAGTGGCCAGAAAAACACTGAAGCTTTCTTT.

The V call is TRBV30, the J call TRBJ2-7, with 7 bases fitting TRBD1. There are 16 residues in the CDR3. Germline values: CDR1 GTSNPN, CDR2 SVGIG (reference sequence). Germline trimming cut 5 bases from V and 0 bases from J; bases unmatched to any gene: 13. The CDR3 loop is CAWCPPTGRSSYEQYF. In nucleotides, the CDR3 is TGTGCCTGGTGCCCCCCGACAGGGCGAAGCTCCTACGAGCAGTACTTC.

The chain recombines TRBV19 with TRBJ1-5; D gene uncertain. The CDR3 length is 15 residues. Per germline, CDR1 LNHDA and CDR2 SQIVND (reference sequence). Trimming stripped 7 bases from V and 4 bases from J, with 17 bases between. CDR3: CASMIGPAGNQPQHF. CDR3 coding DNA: TGTGCCAGTATGATTGGGCCCGCGGGGAATCAGCCCCAGCATTTT.

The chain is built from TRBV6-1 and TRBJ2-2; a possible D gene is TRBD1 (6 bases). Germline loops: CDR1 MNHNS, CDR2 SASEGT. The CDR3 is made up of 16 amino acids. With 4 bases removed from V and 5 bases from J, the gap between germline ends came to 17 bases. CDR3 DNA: TGTGCCAGCAGTGTCAGTCAGGGGCGTTTTACCGGGGAGCTGTTTTTT. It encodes CASSVSQGRFTGELFF.

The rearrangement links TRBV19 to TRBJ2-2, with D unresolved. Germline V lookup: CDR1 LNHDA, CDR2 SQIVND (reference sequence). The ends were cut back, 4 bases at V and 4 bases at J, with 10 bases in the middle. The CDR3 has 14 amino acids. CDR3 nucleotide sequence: TGTGCCAGTAGTACAACAGTATTCACCGGGGAGCTGTTTTTT. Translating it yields CASSTTVFTGELFF. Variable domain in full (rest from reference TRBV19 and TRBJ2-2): DGGITQSPKYLFRKEGQNVTLSCEQNLNHDAMYWYRQDPGQGLRLIYYSQIVNDFQKGDIAEGYSVSREKKESFPLTVTSAQKNPTAFYLCASSTTVFTGELFFGEGSRLTVL.

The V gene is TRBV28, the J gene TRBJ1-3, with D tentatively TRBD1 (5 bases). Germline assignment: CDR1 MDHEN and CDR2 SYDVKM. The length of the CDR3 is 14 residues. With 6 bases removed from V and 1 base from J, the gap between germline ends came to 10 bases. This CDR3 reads CASSGPGSGNTIYF. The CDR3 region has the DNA TGTGCCAGCAGCGGACCAGGGTCTGGAAACACCATATATTTT.